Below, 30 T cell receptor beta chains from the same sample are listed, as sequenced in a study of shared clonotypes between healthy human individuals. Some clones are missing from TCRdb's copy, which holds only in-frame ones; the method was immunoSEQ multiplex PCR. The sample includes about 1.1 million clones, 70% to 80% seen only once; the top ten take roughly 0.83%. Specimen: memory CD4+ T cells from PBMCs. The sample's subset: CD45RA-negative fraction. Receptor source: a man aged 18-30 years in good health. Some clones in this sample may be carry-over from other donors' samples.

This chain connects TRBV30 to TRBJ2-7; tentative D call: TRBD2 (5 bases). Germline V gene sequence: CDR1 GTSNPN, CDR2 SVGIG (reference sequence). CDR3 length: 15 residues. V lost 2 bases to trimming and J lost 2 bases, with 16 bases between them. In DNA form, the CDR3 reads TGTGCCTGGAGTCCCGCGGGCCCAAACCCCTACGAGCAGTACTTC. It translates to CAWSPAGPNPYEQYF.

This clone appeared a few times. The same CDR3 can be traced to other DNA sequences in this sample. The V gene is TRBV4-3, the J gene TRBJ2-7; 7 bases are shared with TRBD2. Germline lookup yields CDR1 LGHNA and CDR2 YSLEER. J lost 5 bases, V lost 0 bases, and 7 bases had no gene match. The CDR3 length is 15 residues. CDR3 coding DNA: TGCGCCAGCAGCCAAGAGGGGAGGGGCGTGCACGAGCAGTACTTC. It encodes CASSQEGRGVHEQYF.

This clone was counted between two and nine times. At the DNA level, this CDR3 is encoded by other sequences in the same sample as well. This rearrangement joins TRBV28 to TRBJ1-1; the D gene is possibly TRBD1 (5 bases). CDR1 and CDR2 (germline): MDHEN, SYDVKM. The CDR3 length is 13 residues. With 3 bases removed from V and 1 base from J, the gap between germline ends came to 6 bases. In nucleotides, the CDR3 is TGTGCCAGCAGTTTTGGGACGAACACTGAAGCTTTCTTT. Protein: CASSFGTNTEAFF.

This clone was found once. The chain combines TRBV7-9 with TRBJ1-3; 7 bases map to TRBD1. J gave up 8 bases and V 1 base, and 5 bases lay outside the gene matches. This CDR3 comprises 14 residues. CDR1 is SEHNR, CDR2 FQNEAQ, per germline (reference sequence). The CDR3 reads CASSLGQGADTIYF. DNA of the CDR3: TGTGCCAGCAGCTTAGGACAGGGAGCAGACACCATATATTTT.

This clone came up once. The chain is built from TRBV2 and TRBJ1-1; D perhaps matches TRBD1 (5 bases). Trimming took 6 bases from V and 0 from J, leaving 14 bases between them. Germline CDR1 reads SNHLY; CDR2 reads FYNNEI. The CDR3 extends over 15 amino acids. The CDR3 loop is CASRELGVMNTEAFF. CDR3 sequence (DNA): TGTGCCAGCAGGGAATTGGGGGTTATGAACACTGAAGCTTTCTTT.

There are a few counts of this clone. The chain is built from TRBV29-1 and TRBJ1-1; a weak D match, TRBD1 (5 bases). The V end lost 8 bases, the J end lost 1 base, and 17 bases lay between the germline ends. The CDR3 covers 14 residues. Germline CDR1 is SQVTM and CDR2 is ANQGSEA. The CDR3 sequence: CSLLRAPPNTEAFF. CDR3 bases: TGCAGCCTTCTCAGGGCGCCACCGAACACTGAAGCTTTCTTT.

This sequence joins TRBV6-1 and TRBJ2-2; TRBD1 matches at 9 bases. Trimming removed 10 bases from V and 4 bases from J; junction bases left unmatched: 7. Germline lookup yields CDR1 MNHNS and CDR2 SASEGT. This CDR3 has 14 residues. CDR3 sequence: CATLQGASTGELFF. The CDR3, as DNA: TGTGCCACTTTACAGGGGGCGAGCACCGGGGAGCTGTTTTTT.

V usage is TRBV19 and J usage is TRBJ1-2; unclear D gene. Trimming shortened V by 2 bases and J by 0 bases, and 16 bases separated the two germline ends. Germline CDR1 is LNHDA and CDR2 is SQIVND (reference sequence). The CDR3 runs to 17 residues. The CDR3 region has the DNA TGTGCCAGTAGTATAATCGGCAGATGGTACACTAACTATGGCTACACCTTC. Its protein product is CASSIIGRWYTNYGYTF.

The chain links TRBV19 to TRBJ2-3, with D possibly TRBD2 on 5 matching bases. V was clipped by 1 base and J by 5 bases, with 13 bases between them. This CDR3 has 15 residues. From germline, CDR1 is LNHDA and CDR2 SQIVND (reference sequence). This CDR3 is CASSIGLTTEDTQYF. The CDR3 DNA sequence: TGTGCCAGTAGTATAGGGTTGACTACAGAAGATACGCAGTATTTT.

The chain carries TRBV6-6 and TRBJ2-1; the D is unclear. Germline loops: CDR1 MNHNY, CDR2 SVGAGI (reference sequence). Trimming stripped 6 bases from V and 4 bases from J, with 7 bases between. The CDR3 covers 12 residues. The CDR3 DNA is TGTGCCAGCAGCCGTCCATACAATGAGCAGTTCTTC. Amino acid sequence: CASSRPYNEQFF.

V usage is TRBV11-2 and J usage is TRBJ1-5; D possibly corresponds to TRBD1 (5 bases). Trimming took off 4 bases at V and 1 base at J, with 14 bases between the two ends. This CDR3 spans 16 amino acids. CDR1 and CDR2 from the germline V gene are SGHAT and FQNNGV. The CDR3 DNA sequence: TGTGCCAGCAGCTCACTCCGGGACGGGAGCAATCAGCCCCAGCATTTT. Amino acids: CASSSLRDGSNQPQHF.

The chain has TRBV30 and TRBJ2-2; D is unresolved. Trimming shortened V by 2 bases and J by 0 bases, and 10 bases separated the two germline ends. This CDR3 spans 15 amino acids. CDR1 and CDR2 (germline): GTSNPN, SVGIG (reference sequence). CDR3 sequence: CAWSNSLTNTGELFF. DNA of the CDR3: TGTGCCTGGAGTAACAGCTTGACGAACACCGGGGAGCTGTTTTTT.

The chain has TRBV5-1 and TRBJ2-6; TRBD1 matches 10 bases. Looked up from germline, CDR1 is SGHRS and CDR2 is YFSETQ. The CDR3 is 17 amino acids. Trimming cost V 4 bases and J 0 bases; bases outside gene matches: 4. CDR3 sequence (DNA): TGCGCCAGCAGCCAGGGACAGGGGCACTCTGGGGCCAACGTCCTGACTTTC. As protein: CASSQGQGHSGANVLTF.

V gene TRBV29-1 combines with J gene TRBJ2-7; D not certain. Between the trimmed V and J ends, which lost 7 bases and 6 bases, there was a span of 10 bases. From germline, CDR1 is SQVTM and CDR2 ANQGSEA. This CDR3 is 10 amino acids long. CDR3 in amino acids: CSGGDIEQYF. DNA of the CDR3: TGCAGCGGTGGGGATATCGAGCAGTACTTC.

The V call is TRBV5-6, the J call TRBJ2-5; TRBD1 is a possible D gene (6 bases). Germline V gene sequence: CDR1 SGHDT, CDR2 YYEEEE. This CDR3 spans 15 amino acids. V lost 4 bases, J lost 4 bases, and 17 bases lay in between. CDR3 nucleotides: TGTGCCAGCAGCCCTCTCCCAACAGGGTTAGAGACCCAGTACTTC. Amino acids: CASSPLPTGLETQYF.

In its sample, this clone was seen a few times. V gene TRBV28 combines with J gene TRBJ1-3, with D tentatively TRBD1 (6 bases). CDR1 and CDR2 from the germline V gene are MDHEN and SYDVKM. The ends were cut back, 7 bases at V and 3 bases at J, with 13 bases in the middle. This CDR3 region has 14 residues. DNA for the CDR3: TGTGCCAGCATTAATGGGGGCGTTGGAAACACCATATATTTT. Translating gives CASINGGVGNTIYF.

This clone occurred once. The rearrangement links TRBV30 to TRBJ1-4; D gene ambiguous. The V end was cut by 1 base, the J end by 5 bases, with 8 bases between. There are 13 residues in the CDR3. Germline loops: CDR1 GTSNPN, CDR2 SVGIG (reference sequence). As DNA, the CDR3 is TGTGCCTGGAGTGGCCAGCGGAATGAAAAACTGTTTTTT. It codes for CAWSGQRNEKLFF.

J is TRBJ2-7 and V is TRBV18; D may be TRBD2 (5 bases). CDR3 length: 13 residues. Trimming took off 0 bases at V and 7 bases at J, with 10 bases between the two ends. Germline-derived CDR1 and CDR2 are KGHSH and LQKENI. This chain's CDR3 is CASSPPSLAEQYF. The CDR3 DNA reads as TGTGCCAGCTCACCACCGAGTCTAGCTGAGCAGTACTTC.

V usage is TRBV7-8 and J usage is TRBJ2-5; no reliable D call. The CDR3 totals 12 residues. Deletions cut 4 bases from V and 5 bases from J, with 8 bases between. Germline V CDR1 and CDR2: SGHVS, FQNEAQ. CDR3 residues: CASSSLEETQYF. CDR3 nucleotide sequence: TGTGCCAGCAGCTCCCTGGAGGAGACCCAGTACTTC.

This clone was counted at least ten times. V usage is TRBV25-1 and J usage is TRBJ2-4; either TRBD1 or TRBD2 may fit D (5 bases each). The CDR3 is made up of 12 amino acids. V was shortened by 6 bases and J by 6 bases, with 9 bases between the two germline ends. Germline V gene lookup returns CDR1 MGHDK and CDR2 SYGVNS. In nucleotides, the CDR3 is TGTGCCAGCAGGGGGGACGGAAACATTCAGTACTTC. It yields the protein CASRGDGNIQYF.

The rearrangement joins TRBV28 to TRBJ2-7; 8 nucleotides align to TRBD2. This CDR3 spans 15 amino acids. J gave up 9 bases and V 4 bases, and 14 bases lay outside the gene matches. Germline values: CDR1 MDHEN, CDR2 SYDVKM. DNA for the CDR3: TGTGCCAGCAGTTCTCATGCCGGGACTAGTATTTTGCAGTACTTC. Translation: CASSSHAGTSILQYF.

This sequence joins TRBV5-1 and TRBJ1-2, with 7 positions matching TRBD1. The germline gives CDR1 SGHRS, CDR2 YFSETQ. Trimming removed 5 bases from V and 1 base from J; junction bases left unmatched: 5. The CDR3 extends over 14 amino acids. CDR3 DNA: TGCGCCAGCAGTCTGGGACAGTATAACTATGGCTACACCTTC. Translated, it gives CASSLGQYNYGYTF.

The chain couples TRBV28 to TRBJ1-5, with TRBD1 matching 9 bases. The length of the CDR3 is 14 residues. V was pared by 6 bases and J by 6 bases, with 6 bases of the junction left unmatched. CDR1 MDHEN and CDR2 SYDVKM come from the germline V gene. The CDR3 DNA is TGTGCCAGCAGGCACAGGGGGCGCTCTCAGCCCCAGCATTTT. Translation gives CASRHRGRSQPQHF.

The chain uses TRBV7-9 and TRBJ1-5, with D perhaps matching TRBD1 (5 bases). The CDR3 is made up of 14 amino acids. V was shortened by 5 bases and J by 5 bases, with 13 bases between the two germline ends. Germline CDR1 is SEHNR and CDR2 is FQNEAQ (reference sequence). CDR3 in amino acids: CASSPVGGYQPQHF. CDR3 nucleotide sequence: TGTGCCAGCAGCCCAGTCGGGGGGTATCAGCCCCAGCATTTT.

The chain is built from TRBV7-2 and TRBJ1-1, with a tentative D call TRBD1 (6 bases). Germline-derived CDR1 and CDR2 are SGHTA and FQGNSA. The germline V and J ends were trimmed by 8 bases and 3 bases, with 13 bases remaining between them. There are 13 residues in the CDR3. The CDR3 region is CASHRVMDTEAFF. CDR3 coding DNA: TGTGCCAGCCACAGGGTGATGGACACTGAAGCTTTCTTT. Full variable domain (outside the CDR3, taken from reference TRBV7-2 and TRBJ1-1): GAGVSQSPSNKVTEKGKDVELRCDPISGHTALYWYRQSLGQGLEFLIYFQGNSAPDKSGLPSDRFSAERTGGSVSTLTIQRTQQEDSAVYLCASHRVMDTEAFFGQGTRLTVV.

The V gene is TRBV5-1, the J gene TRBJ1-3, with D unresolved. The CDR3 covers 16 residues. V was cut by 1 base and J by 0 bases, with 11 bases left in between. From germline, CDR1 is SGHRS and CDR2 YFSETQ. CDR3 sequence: CASSLSRPSSGNTIYF. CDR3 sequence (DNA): TGCGCCAGCAGCTTGTCGAGGCCGAGCTCTGGAAACACCATATATTTT.

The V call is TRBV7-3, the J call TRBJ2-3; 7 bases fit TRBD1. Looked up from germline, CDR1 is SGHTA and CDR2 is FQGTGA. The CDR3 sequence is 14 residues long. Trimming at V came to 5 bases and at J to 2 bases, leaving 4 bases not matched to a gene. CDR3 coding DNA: TGTGCCAGCAGCCGAGACAGGGACACAGATACGCAGTATTTT. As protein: CASSRDRDTDTQYF.

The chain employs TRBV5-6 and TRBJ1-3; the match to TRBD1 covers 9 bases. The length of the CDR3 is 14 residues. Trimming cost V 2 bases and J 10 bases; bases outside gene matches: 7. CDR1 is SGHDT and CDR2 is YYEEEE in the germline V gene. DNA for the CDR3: TGTGCCAGCAGCTTAGGACAGGGGAGTTGGACCATATATTTT. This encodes CASSLGQGSWTIYF.

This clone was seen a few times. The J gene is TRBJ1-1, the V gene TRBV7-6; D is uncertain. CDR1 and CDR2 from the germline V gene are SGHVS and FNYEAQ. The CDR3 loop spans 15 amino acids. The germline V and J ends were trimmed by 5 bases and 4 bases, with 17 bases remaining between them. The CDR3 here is CASSPRTGLGTEAFF. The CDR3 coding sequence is TGTGCCAGCAGCCCCCGGACGGGCTTGGGCACTGAAGCTTTCTTT.

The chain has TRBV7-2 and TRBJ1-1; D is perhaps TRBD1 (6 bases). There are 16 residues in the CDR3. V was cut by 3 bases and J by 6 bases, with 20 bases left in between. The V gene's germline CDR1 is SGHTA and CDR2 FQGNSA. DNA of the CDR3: TGTGCCAGCAGCTTGACAGGCTCGGGCGGAAAGTCTGAAGCTTTCTTT. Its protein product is CASSLTGSGGKSEAFF.